The 31 T cell receptor beta chains below all came from one sample that was sequenced in a study of blood T cell repertoires in COVID-19. Measured with immunoSEQ multiplex PCR; TCRdb has only the in-frame clones, and not every one. Of some 200,000 clones detected, about 80% appear once; the ten largest clones hold roughly 5%. Sequencing input: PBMCs or T cells enriched from blood (not recorded which). These receptors originate from a woman aged 55-70 years with acute COVID-19.

The chain employs TRBV7-9 and TRBJ2-1; 14 nucleotides agree with TRBD2. The germline V gene encodes CDR1 SEHNR and CDR2 FQNEAQ (reference sequence). The CDR3 is 17 amino acids. V shed 1 base, J shed 9 bases, and the junction held 8 bases outside the gene matches. The CDR3 nucleotides are TGTGCCAGCAGCTTAGGTTCGACTAGCGGGGGGGAGGCTGAGCAGTTCTTC. Translating gives CASSLGSTSGGEAEQFF. The full variable domain, in which reference TRBV7-9 and TRBJ2-1 provide the parts outside the CDR3, is DTGVSQNPRHKITKRGQNVTFRCDPISEHNRLYWYRQTLGQGPEFLTYFQNEAQLEKSRLLSDRFSAERPKGSFSTLEIQRTEQGDSAMYLCASSLGSTSGGEAEQFFGPGTRLTVL.

This chain joins TRBV7-8 and TRBJ1-1; D is unresolved. This CDR3 comprises 13 residues. The V and J ends lost 7 bases and 6 bases respectively, with 15 bases between them. Germline V lookup: CDR1 SGHVS, CDR2 FQNEAQ. Written as DNA, the CDR3 is TGTGCCAGCATGGAGGTTGTCGGTTCTGAAGCTTTCTTT. Protein: CASMEVVGSEAFF. Full variable domain (outside the CDR3, taken from reference TRBV7-8 and TRBJ1-1): GAGVSQSPRYKVAKRGQDVALRCDPISGHVSLFWYQQALGQGPEFLTYFQNEAQLDKSGLPSDRFFAERPEGSVSTLKIQRTQQEDSAVYLCASMEVVGSEAFFGQGTRLTVV.

This chain connects TRBV7-9 to TRBJ2-3; 9 nucleotides agree with TRBD2. Germline-derived CDR1 and CDR2 are SEHNR and FQNEAQ (reference sequence). Losses at the gene ends were 4 bases for V and 4 bases for J; bases not matched to a gene: 9. CDR3 length: 16 amino acids. The DNA for the CDR3 is TGTGCCAGCAGCTCGAAGCGGGGGGATGAATCAGATACGCAGTATTTT. Encoded protein: CASSSKRGDESDTQYF.

This rearrangement joins TRBV9 to TRBJ1-1, with no clear D. The CDR3 is made up of 16 amino acids. CDR1 and CDR2 (germline): SGDLS, YYNGEE. With 3 bases removed from V and 0 bases from J, the gap between germline ends came to 15 bases. CDR3 sequence reads: CASSADRERMNTEAFF. CDR3 sequence (DNA): TGTGCCAGCAGCGCCGACCGAGAGAGGATGAACACTGAAGCTTTCTTT.

This clone has only a few counts. The V call is TRBV18, the J call TRBJ2-1; the D is unclear. Trimming stripped 2 bases from V and 5 bases from J, with 13 bases between. Germline loops: CDR1 KGHSH, CDR2 LQKENI. This CDR3 region has 15 residues. CDR3 nucleotides: TGTGCCAGCTCACCAAACTCTGGGCTAAACAATGAGCAGTTCTTC. Its protein is CASSPNSGLNNEQFF.

With respect to this clone: Other nucleotide sequences in the sample specify the same CDR3. The chain carries TRBV9 and TRBJ2-3, with TRBD2 identical over 7 bases. Unmatched junction bases numbered 3, after V lost 2 bases and J lost 0 bases. Germline V gene data show CDR1 as SGDLS and CDR2 as YYNGEE. The CDR3 spans 15 residues. This CDR3 is CASSVGRGSTDTQYF. Here the CDR3 DNA reads TGTGCCAGCAGCGTTGGGCGGGGGAGCACAGATACGCAGTATTTT.

The chain has TRBV7-9 and TRBJ1-6, with 9 bases lining up with TRBD1. J gave up 10 bases and V 5 bases, and 6 bases lay outside the gene matches. Germline V gene lookup returns CDR1 SEHNR and CDR2 FQNEAQ (reference sequence). The CDR3 contains 14 residues. The CDR3 bases are TGTGCCAGCAGCCTAGGGACAGGGCCATCACCCCTCCACTTT. It codes for CASSLGTGPSPLHF.

The chain combines TRBV10-3 with TRBJ1-5; perhaps TRBD1 as D (5 bases). This CDR3 comprises 15 residues. Trimming removed 3 bases from V and 1 base from J, with 10 bases in between. The germline CDR1 and CDR2 sequences are ENHRY and SYGVKD. CDR3 nucleotides: TGTGCCATCAGTGAAGGGCAGGGAAGCAATCAGCCCCAGCATTTT. It encodes CAISEGQGSNQPQHF.

V is TRBV29-1 and J is TRBJ1-5; D is possibly TRBD1 (6 bases). Looked up from germline, CDR1 is SQVTM and CDR2 is ANQGSEA. Trimming removed 4 bases at V and 2 bases at J, with 15 bases between. This CDR3 is built from 15 residues. The CDR3 reads CSVGEGVLGNQPQHF. DNA of the CDR3: TGCAGCGTTGGGGAGGGGGTTTTGGGCAATCAGCCCCAGCATTTT.

The genes are TRBV3-1 (or the pseudogene TRBV3-2) and TRBJ1-1; D is perhaps TRBD1 (5 bases). The V end was cut by 7 bases, the J end by 1 base, with 13 bases between. The CDR3 runs 14 residues. The germline gives CDR1 LGHDT, CDR2 YNNKEL (reference sequence). CDR3 residues: CASMVGGANTEAFF. The CDR3 nucleotides are TGTGCCAGCATGGTTGGAGGGGCGAACACTGAAGCTTTCTTT.

In this sample, this clone turned up a few times. The chain links TRBV19 to TRBJ1-4; 8 nucleotides agree with TRBD1. Germline CDR1 LNHDA, CDR2 SQIVND (reference sequence). Trimming at V came to 7 bases and at J to 6 bases, leaving 10 bases not matched to a gene. CDR3 length: 15 amino acids. The CDR3 sequence: CASNTQGAADEKLFF. CDR3 DNA: TGTGCCAGTAATACCCAGGGGGCAGCTGATGAAAAACTGTTTTTT.

The table lists this clone with a count of one. The V gene is TRBV7-2, the J gene TRBJ1-2; no clear D. CDR1 SGHTA and CDR2 FQGNSA come from the germline V gene. V dropped 2 bases and J dropped 4 bases, with 14 bases sitting between them. The CDR3 spans 15 residues. CDR3 sequence: CASSLFVADSYGYTF. CDR3 nucleotide sequence: TGTGCCAGCAGCTTATTTGTGGCGGATAGCTATGGCTACACCTTC.

The genes are TRBV7-9 and TRBJ2-3; 9 nucleotides align to TRBD2. The CDR3 loop spans 15 amino acids. Trimming at V came to 6 bases and at J to 2 bases, leaving 6 bases not matched to a gene. The germline CDR1 and CDR2 sequences are SEHNR and FQNEAQ (reference sequence). This CDR3 is CASSLLAGFTDTQYF. The CDR3 DNA is TGTGCCAGCAGTCTTCTAGCGGGATTCACAGATACGCAGTATTTT.

This clone was recorded at least ten times. The gene calls are TRBV4-3 and TRBJ1-5; D remains unclear. Germline V CDR1 and CDR2: LGHNA, YSLEER. V was cut by 0 bases and J by 9 bases, with 21 bases left in between. This CDR3 region has 17 residues. The CDR3 coding sequence is TGCGCCAGCAGCCAAGAAAGGACCCGGGGAGGGCCGGGGCCCCAGCATTTT. This encodes CASSQERTRGGPGPQHF.

The chain has TRBV10-1 and TRBJ2-1; perhaps TRBD1 as D (5 bases). Germline assignment: CDR1 WNHNN and CDR2 SYGVQD (reference sequence). Trimming pared 2 bases from V and 1 base from J, leaving 6 bases between. CDR3 length equals 14 residues. The CDR3 sequence is CASSEGASYNEQFF. The CDR3 DNA reads as TGCGCCAGCAGTGAGGGGGCGTCCTACAATGAGCAGTTCTTC.

J is TRBJ1-6 and V is TRBV28; maybe TRBD1 (5 bases). CDR3 length: 13 amino acids. Germline V gene data show CDR1 as MDHEN and CDR2 as SYDVKM. V gave up 2 bases and J gave up 14 bases, with 13 bases separating them. For the CDR3, the DNA is TGTGCCAGCAGTTTACAACAGGTTCTGGCCCTCCACTTT. Its translation is CASSLQQVLALHF.

The gene calls are TRBV14 and TRBJ2-1; 11 bases are shared with TRBD2. Germline CDR1 reads SGHDN; CDR2 reads FVKESK. The ends lost 3 bases at V and 7 bases at J; junction bases unmatched: 11. The CDR3 has 17 amino acids. This CDR3 reads CASSHSFGLAGGNEQFF. The CDR3 region has the DNA TGTGCCAGCAGCCACTCCTTCGGGCTAGCGGGAGGAAATGAGCAGTTCTTC.

This CDR3 is CASSESPGNTIYF. CDR3 in DNA: TGTGCCAGCAGTGAGTCTCCTGGAAACACCATATATTTT. This chain uses TRBV6-2 or TRBV6-3 with TRBJ1-3, with unresolved D. Germline V CDR1 and CDR2: MNHEY, SVGEGT. V was shortened by 5 bases and J by 2 bases, with 7 bases between the two germline ends. The CDR3 is 13 amino acids.

The rearrangement uses TRBV6-5 and TRBJ1-3; a possible D gene is TRBD1 (5 bases). The length of the CDR3 is 15 residues. The germline V gene has CDR1 MNHEY and CDR2 SVGAGI. Deletions cut 2 bases from V and 5 bases from J, with 13 bases between. The CDR3 nucleotides read TGTGCCAGCAGTTACGGGGCAGACGGTAGAAACACCATATATTTT. It yields the protein CASSYGADGRNTIYF.

This rearrangement joins TRBV6-5 to TRBJ2-1; weak D call: TRBD1 (5 bases). Germline loops: CDR1 MNHEY, CDR2 SVGAGI. CDR3 length: 13 amino acids. V gave up 7 bases and J gave up 7 bases, with 14 bases separating them. The CDR3 region is CASNQLPGNEQFF. CDR3 DNA sequence: TGTGCCAGCAACCAGTTACCAGGGAATGAGCAGTTCTTC.

The rearrangement joins TRBV19 to TRBJ1-2; 8 bases map to TRBD1. The CDR3 has 11 amino acids. Germline CDR1 is LNHDA and CDR2 is SQIVND (reference sequence). With 8 bases clipped from V and 5 bases from J, the junction kept 1 base outside the gene matches. In DNA, the CDR3 is TGTGCCAGTCAGGGGGCTTATGGCTACACCTTC. Its protein product is CASQGAYGYTF.

The chain couples TRBV19 to TRBJ1-4; 7 bases are a match to TRBD1. CDR3 length: 15 amino acids. Losses at the gene ends were 7 bases for V and 2 bases for J; bases not matched to a gene: 7. Germline V gives CDR1 LNHDA, CDR2 SQIVND (reference sequence). In DNA, the CDR3 is TGTGCCAGTACCACCGTACAGGGGACTAATGAAAAACTGTTTTTT. It translates to CASTTVQGTNEKLFF. Combining the CDR3 with reference TRBV19 and TRBJ1-4 gives the whole variable domain DGGITQSPKYLFRKEGQNVTLSCEQNLNHDAMYWYRQDPGQGLRLIYYSQIVNDFQKGDIAEGYSVSREKKESFPLTVTSAQKNPTAFYLCASTTVQGTNEKLFFGSGTQLSVL.

This chain joins TRBV6-5 and TRBJ1-5; TRBD1 matches 7 bases. CDR1 and CDR2 from the germline V gene are MNHEY and SVGAGI. Unmatched junction bases numbered 2, after V lost 2 bases and J lost 4 bases. The length of the CDR3 is 14 residues. CDR3 coding DNA: TGTGCCAGCAGTTACCGGGACAGTAATCAGCCCCAGCATTTT. Protein product: CASSYRDSNQPQHF.

This rearrangement joins TRBV7-2 to TRBJ2-1, with a weak D call TRBD1 (5 bases). Germline lookup yields CDR1 SGHTA and CDR2 FQGNSA. The CDR3 runs to 14 residues. With 5 bases removed from V and 10 bases from J, the gap between germline ends came to 18 bases. This CDR3 is CASSPDQGHGEQFF. As DNA, the CDR3 is TGTGCCAGCAGCCCAGACCAGGGTCACGGGGAGCAGTTCTTC.

This clone was found a few times. The chain recombines TRBV5-1 with TRBJ1-4; 8 bases fit TRBD1. Germline lookup yields CDR1 SGHRS and CDR2 YFSETQ. The J segment lost 6 bases and the V segment lost 0 bases, leaving 1 base of the junction unmatched. The CDR3 is 14 residues long. Written as DNA, the CDR3 is TGCGCCAGCAGCTTGGTGACAGGGGATGAAAAACTGTTTTTT. It is translated as CASSLVTGDEKLFF.

V gene TRBV19 combines with J gene TRBJ2-1, with 8 bases aligning to TRBD2. V lost 3 bases, J lost 4 bases, and 11 bases stayed unmatched. CDR1 and CDR2 from the germline V gene are LNHDA and SQIVND (reference sequence). The CDR3 length is 17 residues. The CDR3 sequence is CASSIGSTSGDYNEQFF. As DNA, the CDR3 is TGTGCCAGTAGTATTGGATCAACTAGCGGAGATTACAATGAGCAGTTCTTC.

V usage is TRBV5-5 and J usage is TRBJ2-7; D gene uncertain. This CDR3 is built from 14 residues. V was shortened by 0 bases and J by 7 bases, with 14 bases between the two germline ends. Germline values: CDR1 SGHKS, CDR2 YYEKEE (reference sequence). The CDR3 DNA reads TGTGCCAGCAGCTTGGGACTTCCTGATAGGGAGCAGTACTTC. Its translation: CASSLGLPDREQYF.

The chain joins TRBV20-1 to TRBJ2-5; possibly TRBD2 for D (6 bases). The CDR3 consists of 11 residues. Deletions cut 3 bases from V and 5 bases from J, with 7 bases between. CDR1 is DFQATT, CDR2 SNEGSKA, per germline (reference sequence). CDR3 sequence reads: CSARAGETQYF. CDR3 bases: TGCAGTGCTAGGGCGGGGGAGACCCAGTACTTC.

The chain combines TRBV5-4 with TRBJ2-5; tentatively, D is TRBD2 (6 bases). CDR1 is SGHNT and CDR2 is YYREEE in the germline V gene (reference sequence). The CDR3 consists of 15 residues. Between the trimmed V and J ends, which lost 5 bases and 5 bases, there was a span of 19 bases. The CDR3 nucleotides read TGTGCCAGCAGGGCTTGGGGAGGAAGTACGGAGACCCAGTACTTC. It is translated as CASRAWGGSTETQYF.

This clone was counted a single time. V usage is TRBV5-6 and J usage is TRBJ1-2, with TRBD1 as a possible D gene (6 bases). The CDR3 contains 14 residues. Germline CDR1 SGHDT, CDR2 YYEEEE. The V end lost 6 bases, the J end lost 8 bases, and 20 bases lay between the germline ends. The CDR3 bases are TGTGCCAGCAATTTCCGAGGGGGGGCAGGCGGCTACACCTTC. As protein: CASNFRGGAGGYTF.

This clone was counted a few times. Germline and junction disagree at one end, which may indicate a read error. The CDR3 bases are TGCGCCAGCAGACAAGGGACAGGGGTAATCAATCGGCCCCAGCATTTT. Translated, it gives CASRQGTGVINRPQHF. This chain links TRBV5-1 with TRBJ1-5, with 10 bases aligning to TRBD1. CDR1 is SGHRS, CDR2 YFSETQ, per germline. The CDR3 is 16 amino acids.